The 19 T cell receptor beta chains listed next were all sequenced from one sample in a study of T-cell reconstitution after alpha-beta-depleted transplantation in children. Unique molecular identifiers were incorporated into the prepared TCRbeta library. TCRdb redid the calling of the PCR reads with MiXCR, one entry per CDR3 protein. The sample contains about 540,000 distinct CDR3 sequences, 15% to 20% of which appear only once. The material sequenced was PBMCs from the stem cell graft donor, taken from the stem cell graft. These TCRs come from a human donor who donated a stem cell graft to a child with acute lymphoblastic leukemia.

This clonotype came up a few times. The genes are TRBV29-1 and TRBJ1-5; D not certain. The CDR3 runs to 13 residues. The V gene's germline CDR1 is SQVTM and CDR2 ANQGSEA. Trimming shortened V by 3 bases and J by 7 bases, and 13 bases separated the two germline ends. The CDR3 DNA reads TGCAGCGTTGAGATGGGGTTCGGACAGCCCCAGCATTTT. This gives the protein CSVEMGFGQPQHF.

The chain links TRBV7-6 to TRBJ2-1, with D perhaps TRBD2 (6 bases). Germline loops: CDR1 SGHVS, CDR2 FNYEAQ. The CDR3 has 13 residues. V lost 5 bases and J lost 12, with 17 bases in between. CDR3 in DNA: TGTGCCAGCAGCCCGAGGCTAAGGGAGGCGCAGTTCTTC. It specifies CASSPRLREAQFF.

This chain links TRBV20-1 with TRBJ2-3; maybe TRBD2 (5 bases). The germline V and J ends were trimmed by 5 bases and 2 bases, with 20 bases remaining between them. Germline assignment: CDR1 DFQATT and CDR2 SNEGSKA (reference sequence). The CDR3 contains 16 residues. The CDR3 sequence: CSAGTWRSGDTDTQYF. The CDR3 bases are TGCAGTGCTGGCACGTGGCGGTCCGGGGACACAGATACGCAGTATTTT.

The rearrangement joins TRBV7-8 to TRBJ1-5; tentatively, D is TRBD1 (5 bases). Germline CDR1 SGHVS, CDR2 FQNEAQ. V gave up 5 bases and J gave up 5 bases, with 19 bases separating them. The CDR3 sequence is 16 residues long. The CDR3 reads CASSQPDNVGDQPQHF. CDR3 in DNA: TGTGCCAGCAGCCAACCGGACAATGTGGGGGATCAGCCCCAGCATTTT.

V gene TRBV6-6 combines with J gene TRBJ2-1, with D tentatively TRBD1 or TRBD2 (5 bases each). The CDR3 totals 13 residues. Per the germline V gene, CDR1 is MNHNY and CDR2 is SVGAGI (reference sequence). V dropped 5 bases and J dropped 3 bases, with 8 bases sitting between them. The CDR3 sequence is CASSQRGYNEQFF. In DNA, the CDR3 is TGTGCCAGCAGTCAGAGGGGCTACAATGAGCAGTTCTTC.

This clonotype was found a few times. V usage is TRBV20-1 and J usage is TRBJ2-5; 10 bases map to TRBD1. J was trimmed by 5 bases and V by 0 bases; bases with no gene match: 9. This CDR3 contains 16 residues. From germline, CDR1 is DFQATT and CDR2 SNEGSKA (reference sequence). This CDR3 reads CSARDRGQGKSETQYF. CDR3 nucleotide sequence: TGCAGTGCTAGAGATAGGGGACAGGGGAAGAGTGAGACCCAGTACTTC.

J is TRBJ2-7 and V is TRBV27; D remains ambiguous. The germline V gene has CDR1 MNHEY and CDR2 SMNVEV (reference sequence). The germline V and J ends were trimmed by 3 bases and 2 bases, with 11 bases remaining between them. This CDR3 region has 14 residues. CDR3 sequence: CASSFRLFPYEQYF. In nucleotides, the CDR3 is TGTGCCAGCAGTTTCAGGTTATTCCCCTACGAGCAGTACTTC.

The CDR3: CASSVRGGDYNEQFF. CDR3 nucleotide sequence: TGTGCCAGCAGCGTCCGCGGGGGAGATTACAATGAGCAGTTCTTC. The chain recombines TRBV9 with TRBJ2-1, with 7 nucleotides matching TRBD2. This CDR3 has 15 amino acids. Germline V gene lookup returns CDR1 SGDLS and CDR2 YYNGEE. V lost 2 bases to trimming and J lost 4 bases; unmatched junction nucleotides: 6.

The sample holds a few counts of this clonotype. The chain recombines TRBV5-1 with TRBJ2-1; 12 nucleotides align to TRBD2. V was pared by 4 bases and J by 7 bases, with 9 bases of the junction left unmatched. The CDR3 covers 16 residues. Per germline, CDR1 SGHRS and CDR2 YFSETQ. The CDR3 reads CASSAKLAGGLNEQFF. The CDR3 DNA sequence: TGCGCCAGCAGCGCAAAACTAGCGGGAGGTCTGAATGAGCAGTTCTTC. Looking up the rest from reference TRBV5-1 and TRBJ2-1 gives the full variable domain: KAGVTQTPRYLIKTRGQQVTLSCSPISGHRSVSWYQQTPGQGLQFLFEYFSETQRNKGNFPGRFSGRQFSNSRSEMNVSTLELGDSALYLCASSAKLAGGLNEQFFGPGTRLTVL.

This clonotype was seen a few times. V gene TRBV7-3 combines with J gene TRBJ2-1, with TRBD2 as a possible D gene (5 bases). Germline assignment: CDR1 SGHTA and CDR2 FQGTGA. The CDR3 spans 14 residues. Trimming cost V 6 bases and J 10 bases, with 19 bases left between them. CDR3 sequence (DNA): TGTGCCAGCAGACCCTTCCCGGGGTCCGACGAGCAGTTCTTC. This sequence encodes CASRPFPGSDEQFF.

The chain joins TRBV5-1 to TRBJ2-7; 8 bases line up with TRBD2. Germline V gene lookup returns CDR1 SGHRS and CDR2 YFSETQ. This CDR3 comprises 16 residues. Trimming removed 1 base from V and 4 bases from J; junction bases left unmatched: 10. This chain's CDR3 is CASSLYGRAQSYEQYF. Written as DNA, the CDR3 is TGCGCCAGCAGCTTGTACGGGAGGGCACAAAGTTACGAGCAGTACTTC. Together with reference TRBV5-1 and TRBJ2-7, the CDR3 gives the full variable domain: KAGVTQTPRYLIKTRGQQVTLSCSPISGHRSVSWYQQTPGQGLQFLFEYFSETQRNKGNFPGRFSGRQFSNSRSEMNVSTLELGDSALYLCASSLYGRAQSYEQYFGPGTRLTVT.

This clonotype was observed at least ten times. The genes are TRBV20-1 and TRBJ1-5; D gene ambiguous. V lost 0 bases to trimming and J lost 0 bases, with 12 bases between them. The CDR3 runs to 16 residues. Germline-derived CDR1 and CDR2 are DFQATT and SNEGSKA (reference sequence). The CDR3 spells CSARDGRMYSNQPQHF. The CDR3 nucleotides are TGCAGTGCTAGAGATGGCCGGATGTATAGCAATCAGCCCCAGCATTTT.

The CDR3 here is CASSFGTGGSEQFF. CDR3 DNA: TGCGCCAGCAGCTTCGGGACGGGGGGGAGTGAGCAGTTCTTC. The V and J genes are TRBV5-1 and TRBJ2-1; 8 nucleotides line up with TRBD2. Germline V gives CDR1 SGHRS, CDR2 YFSETQ. V lost 2 bases to trimming and J lost 9 bases; unmatched junction nucleotides: 7. The CDR3 totals 14 residues.

V and J are TRBV27 and TRBJ2-7, with 9 nucleotides matching TRBD1. CDR1 and CDR2 from the germline V gene are MNHEY and SMNVEV (reference sequence). After removal of 8 bases from V and 5 bases from J, the junction contained 13 bases not matched to a gene. The CDR3 runs 15 residues. CDR3 nucleotide sequence: TGTGCCAGCGGCCGCTCGGCGGGACAGGGTCACGAGCAGTACTTC. It yields the protein CASGRSAGQGHEQYF.

The V call is TRBV20-1, the J call TRBJ2-2; D might be TRBD1 or TRBD2, each matching 9 bases. Germline V gives CDR1 DFQATT, CDR2 SNEGSKA (reference sequence). The CDR3 is made up of 18 amino acids. The V end lost 4 bases, the J end lost 6 bases, and 27 bases lay between the germline ends. DNA for the CDR3: TGCAGTGCTAAACCCGACAGGGGGATAGCGGGAGACCCCGGGGAGCTGTTTTTT. Translated: CSAKPDRGIAGDPGELFF.

The gene calls are TRBV12-3 or TRBV12-4 and TRBJ2-7; maybe TRBD1 (6 bases). V dropped 2 bases and J dropped 0 bases, with 20 bases sitting between them. The length of the CDR3 is 18 residues. CDR3 DNA: TGTGCCAGCAGTTTACTCTACAACGGACAGCGGAGCTCCTACGAGCAGTACTTC. Translating it yields CASSLLYNGQRSSYEQYF.

This clonotype was observed a handful of times. The rearrangement links TRBV4-1 to TRBJ1-4; D gene uncertain. The CDR3 totals 14 residues. Germline values: CDR1 MGHRA, CDR2 YSYEKL. V was trimmed by 3 bases and J by 4 bases, leaving 9 bases between them. The CDR3 loop reads CASSQTGRNEKLFF. The CDR3 DNA reads as TGCGCCAGCAGCCAGACGGGCCGTAATGAAAAACTGTTTTTT.

This clonotype was detected only a few times. V is TRBV5-1 and J is TRBJ2-7; D is unclear. There are 13 residues in the CDR3. Trimming removed 0 bases from V and 5 bases from J, with 9 bases in between. Germline V CDR1 and CDR2: SGHRS, YFSETQ. The CDR3 here is CASSLGGPDEQYF. The DNA for the CDR3 is TGCGCCAGCAGCTTGGGAGGTCCCGACGAGCAGTACTTC.

In this sample, this clonotype turned up once. The chain couples TRBV27 to TRBJ2-2; D not resolved. V was shortened by 11 bases and J by 1 base, with 11 bases between the two germline ends. This CDR3 region has 13 residues. The germline gives CDR1 MNHEY, CDR2 SMNVEV (reference sequence). CDR3 sequence (DNA): TGTGCCTCTCAATCACGGAACACCGGGGAGCTGTTTTTT. Its translation: CASQSRNTGELFF.